This T cell receptor beta chain is from a study of a mutant IDH1 vaccine in newly diagnosed glioma. The time point: week 35, safety follow-up. Alongside topical imiquimod, each dose of vaccine comprised 300 ug of mutant IDH1 20-mer peptide. A note on this clone: Its target is unknown.

Some clones are missing from TCRdb's copy, which holds only in-frame ones; the method was immunoSEQ multiplex PCR. Of 50,000 to 70,000 clones listed, 65% to 75% are singletons. The input for sequencing was PBMCs, taken from a glioma patient whose treatment included an IDH1 peptide vaccine. The clonotype was recovered from a man over 45 with glioma.

CDR3 residues: CAWRKPLANEKLFF. Here the CDR3 DNA reads TGTGCCTGGAGAAAACCGCTGGCTAATGAAAAACTGTTTTTT. The chain employs TRBV30 and TRBJ1-4; D is uncertain. V was cut by 3 bases and J by 3 bases, with 11 bases left in between. Germline CDR1 is GTSNPN and CDR2 is SVGIG (reference sequence). The CDR3 length is 14 residues.